This T cell receptor (beta chain) originates from a study of blood T cell repertoires in COVID-19. Study details: The United States, Italy and Spain were the sources of the acute and convalescent COVID-19 samples. Nucleic acid was either cDNA or gDNA, and it came from T cells, B-cell-depleted T cells, or PBMCs.

Original processing notes: Reference gene primer amplification gave estimated nucleated cell counts. The assay was immunoSEQ multiplex PCR, and TCRdb's table has in-frame clones only and misses some. V, J and clone size reflect that table, while D and trimming were determined from the DNA. The sample holds about 20,000 clones, 85% to 90% seen once. The CDR3 loop spans 14 amino acids. V dropped 6 bases and J dropped 2; count of bases not matched to a gene: 5. CDR1 and CDR2 (germline): SGHRS, YFSETQ. The source material was peripheral blood. The chain couples TRBV5-1 to TRBJ2-3; 8 bases align to TRBD2. The receptor's source is a man in his fifties with active COVID-19. CDR3 nucleotides: TGCGCCAGCATGGCGGGGGGTCACACAGATACGCAGTATTTT. Translation gives CASMAGGHTDTQYF.